These 2 T cell receptor beta chains originate from one sample sequenced in a study of technical replicates of blood from a handful of donors. The table came from immunoSEQ multiplex PCR; TCRdb's copy has only in-frame clones and leaves some out. The data hold about 97,000 clones, with roughly 95% observed a single time. The sequenced material came from T cells isolated from PBMCs. The receptors originated from a human donor in good health.

The table lists this clone with a count of one. J is TRBJ2-1 and V is TRBV27; D is unresolved. Germline V gene lookup returns CDR1 MNHEY and CDR2 SMNVEV (reference sequence). The CDR3 length is 13 residues. The ends were cut back, 4 bases at V and 0 bases at J, with 4 bases in the middle. CDR3: CASSSYSYNEQFF. The CDR3 DNA follows: TGTGCCAGCAGTTCCTACTCCTACAATGAGCAGTTCTTC.

The chain carries TRBV5-4 and TRBJ2-1, with 14 bases fitting TRBD2. Germline V lookup: CDR1 SGHNT, CDR2 YYREEE (reference sequence). V dropped 2 bases and J dropped 8; count of bases not matched to a gene: 3. The CDR3 is made up of 15 amino acids. CDR3 sequence: CASSFGTSGSDEQFF. The CDR3 DNA sequence: TGTGCCAGCAGCTTCGGGACTAGCGGGAGCGATGAGCAGTTCTTC.